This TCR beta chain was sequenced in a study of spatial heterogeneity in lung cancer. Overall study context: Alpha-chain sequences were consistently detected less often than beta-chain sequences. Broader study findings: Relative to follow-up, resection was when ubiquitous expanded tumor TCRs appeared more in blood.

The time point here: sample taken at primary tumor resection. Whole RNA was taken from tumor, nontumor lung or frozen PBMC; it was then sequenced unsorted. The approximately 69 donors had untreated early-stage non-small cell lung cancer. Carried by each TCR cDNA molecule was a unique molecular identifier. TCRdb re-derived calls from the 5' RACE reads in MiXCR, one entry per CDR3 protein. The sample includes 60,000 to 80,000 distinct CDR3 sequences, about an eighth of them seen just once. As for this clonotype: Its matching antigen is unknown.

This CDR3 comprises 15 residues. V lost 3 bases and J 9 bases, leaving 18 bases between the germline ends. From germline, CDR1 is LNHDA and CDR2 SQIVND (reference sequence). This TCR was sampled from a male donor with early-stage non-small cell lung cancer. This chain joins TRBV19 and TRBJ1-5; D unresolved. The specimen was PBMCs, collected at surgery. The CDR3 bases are TGTGCCAGTAGTATGGGCAGGAACAACGGAGGGCCCCAGCATTTT. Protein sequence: CASSMGRNNGGPQHF. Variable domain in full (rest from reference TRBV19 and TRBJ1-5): DGGITQSPKYLFRKEGQNVTLSCEQNLNHDAMYWYRQDPGQGLRLIYYSQIVNDFQKGDIAEGYSVSREKKESFPLTVTSAQKNPTAFYLCASSMGRNNGGPQHFGDGTRLSIL.